Shown below are 16 T cell receptor beta chains from a single sample sequenced in a study of human T cells and chemical hapten exposure. TCRdb independently ran MiXCR on the RACE reads; one entry per CDR3 protein. The sample has 90,000 to 110,000 distinct CDR3 sequences, 30% to 35% seen once; the top ten hold less than 3%. Sample time point: patch test 3, about 24 weeks after DPC sensitization. Treatment of the sample: therapeutic diphenylcyclopropenone sensitization with weekly scalp DPC. The sample here was whole blood, taken in connection with sensitization to the hapten diphenylcyclopropenone (DPC). The receptors were gathered from a man aged 35-49 years with alopecia areata. Some clones in this sample may be carry-over from other donors' samples.

This clonotype has ten or more counts. The chain links TRBV20-1 to TRBJ2-7; 7 bases fit TRBD1. The V gene's germline CDR1 is DFQATT and CDR2 SNEGSKA (reference sequence). This CDR3 spans 13 amino acids. Unmatched junction bases numbered 9, after V lost 6 bases and J lost 4 bases. As DNA, the CDR3 is TGCAGTGCCTACCCGGGACAGACTTACGAGCAGTACTTC. Translating gives CSAYPGQTYEQYF.

The rearrangement uses TRBV12-3 or TRBV12-4 and TRBJ2-7, with D possibly being TRBD1 (5 bases). Trimming cost V 4 bases and J 0 bases, with 10 bases left between them. The CDR3 extends over 14 amino acids. For the CDR3, the DNA is TGTGCCAGCAGTTCCCCGGACACCTCCTACGAGCAGTACTTC. Translation gives CASSSPDTSYEQYF.

The chain carries TRBV12-3 or TRBV12-4 and TRBJ2-7, with 10 positions matching TRBD2. The CDR3 contains 13 residues. For the CDR3, the DNA is TGTGCCAGCAGTTTAAGGGCTAGCGGGAGTTTATTTGTC. It specifies CASSLRASGSLFV.

The chain combines TRBV5-6 with TRBJ2-1, with D maybe TRBD2 (6 bases). Germline V gene data show CDR1 as SGHDT and CDR2 as YYEEEE. V lost 0 bases and J 6 bases, leaving 13 bases between the germline ends. This CDR3 comprises 15 residues. CDR3 region: CASSLGLGLRNEQFF. In DNA form, the CDR3 reads TGTGCCAGCAGCTTGGGACTAGGCCTGCGCAATGAGCAGTTCTTC.

V is TRBV6-6 and J is TRBJ1-6; D is perhaps TRBD1 (6 bases). V was clipped by 0 bases and J by 6 bases, with 21 bases between them. The germline V gene encodes CDR1 MNHNY and CDR2 SVGAGI (reference sequence). The CDR3 spans 19 residues. CDR3: CASSYSYPGQSDPNSPLHF. In DNA, the CDR3 is TGTGCCAGCAGTTACTCCTACCCGGGACAATCAGACCCTAATTCACCCCTCCACTTT.

The rearrangement joins TRBV12-3 or TRBV12-4 to TRBJ1-6; perhaps TRBD1 as D (6 bases). This CDR3 is built from 13 residues. The V gene lost 6 bases and the J gene lost 10 bases, with 13 bases spanning the gap. CDR3 sequence reads: CASSTQGRSPLHF. DNA of the CDR3: TGTGCCAGCAGCACCCAGGGGAGGTCACCCCTCCACTTT.

The chain combines TRBV5-4 with TRBJ2-1, with D possibly matching TRBD2 (6 bases). The CDR3 consists of 12 residues. V was clipped by 4 bases and J by 10 bases, with 12 bases between them. In germline, CDR1 is SGHNT, CDR2 YYREEE (reference sequence). CDR3 residues: CASSREQREQFF. Here the CDR3 DNA reads TGTGCCAGCAGCCGGGAGCAAAGGGAGCAGTTCTTC.

This clonotype was seen at least ten times. The rearrangement links TRBV20-1 to TRBJ1-6; D may be TRBD1 (6 bases). The CDR3 covers 15 residues. V dropped 1 base and J dropped 7 bases, with 14 bases sitting between them. CDR1 and CDR2 (germline): DFQATT, SNEGSKA (reference sequence). The CDR3: CSARGTAHPNSPLHF. Written as DNA, the CDR3 is TGCAGTGCTAGAGGGACAGCCCACCCAAATTCACCCCTCCACTTT.

This clonotype has a handful of counts. V gene TRBV19 combines with J gene TRBJ2-1, with 10 bases identical to TRBD2. Germline CDR1 reads LNHDA; CDR2 reads SQIVND (reference sequence). V dropped 4 bases and J dropped 8; count of bases not matched to a gene: 2. The CDR3 runs 13 residues. For the CDR3, the DNA is TGTGCCAGTAGTAGAACTAGCGGGGATGAGCAGTTCTTC. The encoded protein is CASSRTSGDEQFF.

The V call is TRBV30, the J call TRBJ2-1, with a possible D match to TRBD2 (6 bases). Per germline, CDR1 GTSNPN and CDR2 SVGIG (reference sequence). V lost 4 bases, J lost 2 bases, and 9 bases lay in between. The CDR3 is 13 residues long. The DNA of the CDR3 is TGTGCCTGGAACCGCGGGACCTACAATGAGCAGTTCTTC. Translating gives CAWNRGTYNEQFF.

CDR3 bases: TGTGCCATCAGTGATACAGAAGATACGCAGTATTTT. Translated: CAISDTEDTQYF. The chain couples TRBV10-3 to TRBJ2-3; no clear D. Trimming took off 3 bases at V and 5 bases at J, with 6 bases between the two ends. The CDR3 contains 12 residues. Germline CDR1 and CDR2: ENHRY and SYGVKD.

The chain uses TRBV10-3 and TRBJ2-1; a weak D match, TRBD2 (5 bases). CDR1 is ENHRY, CDR2 SYGVKD, per germline. V was trimmed by 7 bases and J by 4 bases, leaving 8 bases between them. CDR3 length equals 12 residues. The CDR3 DNA reads as TGTGCCATCAAGGACTGGTACAATGAGCAGTTCTTC. Translation: CAIKDWYNEQFF.

This sequence joins TRBV6-6 and TRBJ2-2, with 8 bases fitting TRBD2. CDR1 is MNHNY, CDR2 SVGAGI, per germline (reference sequence). This CDR3 is 15 amino acids long. V gave up 7 bases and J gave up 2 bases; unmatched junction bases: 6. The CDR3 protein is CASTTSGTNTGELFF. The CDR3 DNA sequence: TGTGCCAGCACAACTAGCGGAACCAACACCGGGGAGCTGTTTTTT.

The chain couples TRBV7-2 to TRBJ1-4; D is ambiguous. Germline V gene data show CDR1 as SGHTA and CDR2 as FQGNSA. CDR3 length equals 14 residues. With 8 bases removed from V and 8 bases from J, the gap between germline ends came to 18 bases. This CDR3 reads CASRQRATGEKLFF. In DNA, the CDR3 is TGTGCCAGCCGGCAGCGGGCTACCGGGGAAAAACTGTTTTTT.

The sample holds a few counts of this clonotype. The chain couples TRBV6-5 to TRBJ2-2, with D tentatively TRBD2 (6 bases). CDR1 is MNHEY, CDR2 SVGAGI, per germline. CDR3 size: 16 residues. V was clipped by 6 bases and J by 7 bases, with 21 bases between them. This CDR3 is CASSAPTSWAGGELFF. The CDR3 coding sequence is TGTGCCAGCAGCGCCCCAACTAGCTGGGCCGGCGGGGAGCTGTTTTTT.

The J gene is TRBJ1-1, the V gene TRBV20-1; D is unclear. Germline assignment: CDR1 DFQATT and CDR2 SNEGSKA (reference sequence). There are 14 residues in the CDR3. The V end was cut by 6 bases, the J end by 3 bases, with 17 bases between. In DNA, the CDR3 is TGCAGTGCCCCTCTCGCTGGAGGGCACACTGAAGCTTTCTTT. As protein: CSAPLAGGHTEAFF.